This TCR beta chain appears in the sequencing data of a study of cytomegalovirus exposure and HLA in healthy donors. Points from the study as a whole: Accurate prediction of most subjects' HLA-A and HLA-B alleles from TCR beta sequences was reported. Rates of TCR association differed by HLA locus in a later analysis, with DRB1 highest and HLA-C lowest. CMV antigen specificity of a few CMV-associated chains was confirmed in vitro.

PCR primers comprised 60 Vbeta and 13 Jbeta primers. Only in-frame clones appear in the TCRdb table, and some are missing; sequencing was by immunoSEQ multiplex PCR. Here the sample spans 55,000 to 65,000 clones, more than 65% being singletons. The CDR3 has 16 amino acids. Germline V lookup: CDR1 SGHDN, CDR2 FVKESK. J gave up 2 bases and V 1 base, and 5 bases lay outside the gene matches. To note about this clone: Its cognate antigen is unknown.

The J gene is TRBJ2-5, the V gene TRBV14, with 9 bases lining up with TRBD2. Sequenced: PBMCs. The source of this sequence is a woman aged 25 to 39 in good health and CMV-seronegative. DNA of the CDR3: TGTGCCAGCAGCCAAGGAAATAGCGGGGGACAAGAGACCCAGTACTTC. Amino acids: CASSQGNSGGQETQYF.